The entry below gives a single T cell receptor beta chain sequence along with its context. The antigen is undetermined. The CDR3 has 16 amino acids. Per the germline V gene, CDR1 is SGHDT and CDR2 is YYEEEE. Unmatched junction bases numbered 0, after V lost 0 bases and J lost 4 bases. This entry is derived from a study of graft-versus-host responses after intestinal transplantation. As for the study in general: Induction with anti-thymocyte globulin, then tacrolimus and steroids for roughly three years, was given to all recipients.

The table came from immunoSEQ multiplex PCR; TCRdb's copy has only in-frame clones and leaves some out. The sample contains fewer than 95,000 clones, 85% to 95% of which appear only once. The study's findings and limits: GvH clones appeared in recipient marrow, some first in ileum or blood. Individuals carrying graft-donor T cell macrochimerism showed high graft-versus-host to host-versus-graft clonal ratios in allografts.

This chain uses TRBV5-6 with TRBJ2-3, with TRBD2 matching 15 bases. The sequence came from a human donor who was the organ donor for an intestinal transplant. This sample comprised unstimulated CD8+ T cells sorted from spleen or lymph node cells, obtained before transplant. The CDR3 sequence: CASSLGTSGGADTQYF. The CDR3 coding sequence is TGTGCCAGCAGCTTGGGGACTAGCGGGGGGGCAGATACGCAGTATTTT.